Listed here is a single TCR beta chain. Its antigen is still unknown. This table comes from immunoSEQ multiplex PCR, and its TCRdb copy is limited to in-frame clones, with some not included. The table has about 81,000 clones, approximately 89% seen once. This entry is derived from a study of T cell responses to AZD1222 COVID-19 vaccine. Study-level points and caveats: Nearly half of the spike-specific TCRs reportedly recognize variant regions that carry no mutations. The donors showed a predominance of white British ancestry and of females, with possible underestimation of clonal diversity. Repertoire sampling happened only post peak T cell response.

The length of the CDR3 is 14 residues. J lost 6 bases, V lost 0 bases, and 5 bases had no gene match. Germline assignment: CDR1 LGHDT and CDR2 YNNKEL (reference sequence). The V gene is TRBV3-1 (or the pseudogene TRBV3-2), the J gene TRBJ2-7; TRBD2 matches 7 bases. The starting material was peripheral blood, obtained 28 days after the second AZD1222 dose. The clonotype comes from an adult who received the AZD1222 COVID-19 vaccine. The CDR3 DNA is TGTGCCAGCAGCCAAGATTCCGGGGAGGGCGAGCAGTACTTC. Amino acids: CASSQDSGEGEQYF.